This T cell receptor beta chain was observed in a study of PD-L1 blockade in urothelial cancer. Study context: Male patients with bladder-origin urothelial cancer numbered about 90% of the roughly 29.

Germline V lookup: CDR1 MGHRA, CDR2 YSYEKL. The V and J ends lost 3 bases and 4 bases, in that order; junction bases with no gene match: 5. The CDR3 totals 15 residues. Documented time point: peripheral blood 6 weeks after treatment start. Repertoires were generated with immunoSEQ multiplex PCR, while TCRdb's copy carries only in-frame clones and drops some. This repertoire shows 48,000 or so clones, approximately 80% found once; its top ten account for about 10%. The table lists this clone with a count of one. This clonotype was sampled from a man in his 70s with urothelial cancer. The chain carries TRBV4-1 and TRBJ2-7, with TRBD2 matching 11 bases. The material sequenced was PBMCs, taken around atezolizumab (anti-PD-L1) treatment. CDR3 sequence: CASSQVLAGDYEQYF. The CDR3 nucleotides are TGCGCCAGCAGCCAGGTACTAGCGGGGGATTACGAGCAGTACTTC.